This entry describes one T cell receptor beta chain. Its antigen is as yet unknown. The sample contains more than one DNA sequence encoding this CDR3. The CDR3 covers 16 residues. Deletions cut 3 bases from V and 8 bases from J, with 22 bases between. Germline lookup yields CDR1 KGHSH and CDR2 LQKENI. The data derive from a study of blood T cell dynamics during melanoma immunotherapy. Study findings and constraints: The study could not tell melanoma-specific clones from general immune activation. At W3, later disease-control patients showed bifurcated PBMC repertoire changes, unlike progressors.

Using immunoSEQ multiplex PCR, the repertoire was profiled, and TCRdb retains in-frame clones only, with some absent. The table lists around 5,000 clones, about 86% of them singletons, with 10% in the top ten. The sample's time point: week 3, after first cycle of checkpoint inhibitor. This TCR was recovered from a human donor with melanoma. Sequenced here: blood, sampled from a patient treated with checkpoint blockade. This sequence joins TRBV18 and TRBJ1-2; possible D gene TRBD1, 5 bases. CDR3 DNA: TGTGCCAGCTCACCTTTGGATGTCCGGGCTCACAGGGGCTACACCTTC. Protein: CASSPLDVRAHRGYTF. Supplemented by reference TRBV18 and TRBJ1-2, the full variable domain reads NAGVMQNPRHLVRRRGQEARLRCSPMKGHSHVYWYRQLPEEGLKFMVYLQKENIIDESGMPKERFSAEFPKEGPSILRIQQVVRGDSAAYFCASSPLDVRAHRGYTFGSGTRLTVV.